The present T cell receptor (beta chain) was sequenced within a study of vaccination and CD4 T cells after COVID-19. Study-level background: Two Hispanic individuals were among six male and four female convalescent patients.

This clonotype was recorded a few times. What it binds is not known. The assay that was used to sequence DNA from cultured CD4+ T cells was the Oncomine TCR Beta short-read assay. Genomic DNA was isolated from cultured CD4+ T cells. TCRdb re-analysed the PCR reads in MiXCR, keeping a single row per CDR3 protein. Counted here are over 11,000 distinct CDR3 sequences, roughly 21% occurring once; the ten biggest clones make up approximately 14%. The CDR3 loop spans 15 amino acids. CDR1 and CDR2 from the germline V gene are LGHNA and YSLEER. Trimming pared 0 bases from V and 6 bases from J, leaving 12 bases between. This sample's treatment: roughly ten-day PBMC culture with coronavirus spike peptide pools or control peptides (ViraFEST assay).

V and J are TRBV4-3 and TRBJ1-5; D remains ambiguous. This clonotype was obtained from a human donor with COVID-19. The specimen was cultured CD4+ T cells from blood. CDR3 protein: CASSQDMGGPQPQHF. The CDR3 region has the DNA TGCGCCAGCAGCCAAGATATGGGAGGACCTCAGCCCCAGCATTTT.